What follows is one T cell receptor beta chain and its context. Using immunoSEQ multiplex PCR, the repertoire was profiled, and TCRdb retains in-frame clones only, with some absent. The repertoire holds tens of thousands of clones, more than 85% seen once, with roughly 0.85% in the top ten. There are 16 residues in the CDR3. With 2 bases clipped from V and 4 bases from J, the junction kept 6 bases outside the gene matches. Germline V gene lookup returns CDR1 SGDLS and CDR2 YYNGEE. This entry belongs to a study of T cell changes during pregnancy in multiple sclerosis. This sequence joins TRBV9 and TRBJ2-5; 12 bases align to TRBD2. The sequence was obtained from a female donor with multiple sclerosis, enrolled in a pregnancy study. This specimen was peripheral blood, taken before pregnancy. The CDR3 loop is CASSVSASGGVETQYF. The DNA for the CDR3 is TGTGCCAGCAGCGTCTCAGCTAGCGGGGGGGTAGAGACCCAGTACTTC.